The T cell receptor beta chain described here comes from a study of PD-1 blockade in mismatch repair-deficient tumors. Whole-study context: Enrolled about 2013-2017, patients had progressing, pretreated mismatch repair-deficient cancers of 12 to 13 types.

Assay used: immunoSEQ multiplex PCR; TCRdb lists only in-frame clones, some missing. In the table there are about 79,000 clones, about 82% of which are singletons. Concerning this clone: At one boundary the junction diverges from the germline segment, which might be a read error.

The CDR3 sequence is 13 residues long. CDR1 and CDR2 from the germline V gene are SSHAT and FNYEAQ (reference sequence). This sequence was found in an adult with mismatch repair-deficient cancer. The chain combines TRBV7-7 with TRBJ2-1; TRBD2 agrees at 7 bases. Sequencing used peripheral blood, obtained 44 weeks after starting pembrolizumab. The CDR3 protein is CASSLAGANEQFF. CDR3 nucleotides: TGTGCTAGCAGCTTGGCGGGAGCCAATGAGCAGTTCTTC.